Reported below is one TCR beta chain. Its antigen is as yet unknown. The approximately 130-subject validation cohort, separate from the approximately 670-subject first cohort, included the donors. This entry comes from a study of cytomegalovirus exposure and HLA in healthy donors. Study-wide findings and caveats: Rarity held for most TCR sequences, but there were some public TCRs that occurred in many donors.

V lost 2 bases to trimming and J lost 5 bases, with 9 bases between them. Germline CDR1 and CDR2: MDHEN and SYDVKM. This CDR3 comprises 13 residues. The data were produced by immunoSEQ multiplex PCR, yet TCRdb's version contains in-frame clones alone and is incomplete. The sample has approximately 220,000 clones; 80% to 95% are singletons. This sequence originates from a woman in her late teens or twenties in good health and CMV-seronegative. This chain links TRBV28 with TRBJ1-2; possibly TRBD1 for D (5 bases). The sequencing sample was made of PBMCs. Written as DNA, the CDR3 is TGTGCCAGCAGTTTACCAGGACAATATGGCTACACCTTC. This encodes CASSLPGQYGYTF.